Reported below is one T cell receptor beta chain. HTBI primers from iRepertoire and Arm-PCR of CDR3 regions yielded the TCR beta libraries. Each CDR3 protein gets one entry after TCRdb re-called the multiplex PCR reads with MiXCR. In the table there are some 440,000 distinct CDR3 sequences, less than 25% of which are singletons. This entry is derived from a study of regulatory T cells in long-lasting Graves disease. The CDR3 loop spans 12 amino acids. Germline assignment: CDR1 LNHDA and CDR2 SQIVND (reference sequence). V lost 10 bases and J 4 bases, leaving 13 bases between the germline ends. The time point is: persistent/refractory GD, antithyroid drugs over 5 years with positive TRAb. PBMCs provided the RNA from which the TCR library was made.

The source was peripheral blood mononuclear cells (PBMCs), collected when the disease was refractory, from a patient treated with antithyroid drugs. The receptor's source is a female donor with Graves disease. The V gene is TRBV19, the J gene TRBJ1-2; D possibly corresponds to TRBD1 (5 bases). The CDR3 DNA reads as TGTGCCACCTTCGTCGGGGGCTATGGCTACACCTTC. Its protein is CATFVGGYGYTF. Together with reference TRBV19 and TRBJ1-2, the CDR3 gives the full variable domain: DGGITQSPKYLFRKEGQNVTLSCEQNLNHDAMYWYRQDPGQGLRLIYYSQIVNDFQKGDIAEGYSVSREKKESFPLTVTSAQKNPTAFYLCATFVGGYGYTFGSGTRLTVV.